This TCR beta chain appears in the sequencing data of a study of blood T cell repertoires in COVID-19. Study summary: The United States, Italy and Spain supplied acute and convalescent COVID-19 samples.

All enrollees were about 18 to 89 years old and from some 24 US areas. Method: immunoSEQ multiplex PCR; TCRdb's copy keeps in-frame clones and lacks some. The sample records some 220,000 clones, approximately 92% being singletons. J lost 4 bases, V lost 5 bases, and 17 bases had no gene match. The CDR3 contains 18 residues. Germline-derived CDR1 and CDR2 are LGHNA and YNFKEQ. The sample consisted of PBMCs or T cells enriched from blood (not recorded which). This chain joins TRBV4-2 and TRBJ1-5; 7 bases are a match to TRBD1. The clonotype comes from a young woman in a cohort exposed to, infected with or recovered from COVID-19 (not recorded which). The CDR3 loop reads CASSKNSPQGRFNQPQHF. The CDR3, as DNA: TGTGCCAGCAGCAAAAACTCTCCACAGGGGCGGTTTAATCAGCCCCAGCATTTT.